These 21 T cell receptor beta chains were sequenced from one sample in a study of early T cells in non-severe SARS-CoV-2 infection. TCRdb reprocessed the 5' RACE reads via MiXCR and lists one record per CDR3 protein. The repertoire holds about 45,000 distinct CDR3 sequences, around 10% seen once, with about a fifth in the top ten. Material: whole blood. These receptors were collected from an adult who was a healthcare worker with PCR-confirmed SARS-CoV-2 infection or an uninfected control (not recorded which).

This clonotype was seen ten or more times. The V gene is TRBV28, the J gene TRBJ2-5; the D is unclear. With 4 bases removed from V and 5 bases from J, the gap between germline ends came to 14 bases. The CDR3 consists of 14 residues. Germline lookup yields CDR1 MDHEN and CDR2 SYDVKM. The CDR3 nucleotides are TGTGCCAGCAGTTATCCCGGGTCCCGGGAGACCCAGTACTTC. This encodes CASSYPGSRETQYF.

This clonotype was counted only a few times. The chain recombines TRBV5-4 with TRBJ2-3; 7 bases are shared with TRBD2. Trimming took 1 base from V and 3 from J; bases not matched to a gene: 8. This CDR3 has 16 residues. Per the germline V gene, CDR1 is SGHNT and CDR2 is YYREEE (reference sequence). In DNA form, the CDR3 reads TGTGCCAGCAGCTTGTTCTTGGGCGGGAGAACAGATACGCAGTATTTT. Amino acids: CASSLFLGGRTDTQYF.

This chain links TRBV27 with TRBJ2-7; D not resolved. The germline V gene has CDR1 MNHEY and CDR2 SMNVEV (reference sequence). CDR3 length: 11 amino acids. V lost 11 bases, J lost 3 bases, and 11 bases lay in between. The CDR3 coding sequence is TGTGCCGCTGGGCAGATCTACGAGCAGTACTTC. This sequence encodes CAAGQIYEQYF.

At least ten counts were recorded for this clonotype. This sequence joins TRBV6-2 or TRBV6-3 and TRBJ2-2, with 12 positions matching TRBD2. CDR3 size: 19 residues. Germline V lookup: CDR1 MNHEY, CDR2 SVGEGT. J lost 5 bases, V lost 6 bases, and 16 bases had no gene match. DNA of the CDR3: TGTGCCAGCAGCCGCCCCCGGGCTAGCGGGAGGGCCGGAACCGGGGAGCTGTTTTTT. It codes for CASSRPRASGRAGTGELFF.

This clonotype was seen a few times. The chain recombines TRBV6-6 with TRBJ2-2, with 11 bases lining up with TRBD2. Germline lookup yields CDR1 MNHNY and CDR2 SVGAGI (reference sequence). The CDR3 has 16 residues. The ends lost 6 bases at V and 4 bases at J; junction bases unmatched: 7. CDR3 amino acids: CASRSSGRSATGELFF. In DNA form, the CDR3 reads TGTGCCAGCAGATCTAGCGGGAGGTCAGCCACCGGGGAGCTGTTTTTT.

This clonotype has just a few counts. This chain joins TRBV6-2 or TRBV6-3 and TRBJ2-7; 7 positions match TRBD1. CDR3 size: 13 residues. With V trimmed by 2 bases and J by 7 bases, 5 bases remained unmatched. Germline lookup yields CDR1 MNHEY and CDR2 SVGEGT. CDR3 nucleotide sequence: TGTGCCAGCAGTTACAAGGGGGCTGGTGAGCAGTACTTC. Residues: CASSYKGAGEQYF.

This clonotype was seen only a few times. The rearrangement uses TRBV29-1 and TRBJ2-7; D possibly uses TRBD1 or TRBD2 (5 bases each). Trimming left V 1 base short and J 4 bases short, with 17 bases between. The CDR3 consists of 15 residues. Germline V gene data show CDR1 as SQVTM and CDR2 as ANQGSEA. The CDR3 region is CSVEVPVGERYEQYF. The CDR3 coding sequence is TGCAGCGTTGAAGTCCCCGTGGGGGAAAGATACGAGCAGTACTTC.

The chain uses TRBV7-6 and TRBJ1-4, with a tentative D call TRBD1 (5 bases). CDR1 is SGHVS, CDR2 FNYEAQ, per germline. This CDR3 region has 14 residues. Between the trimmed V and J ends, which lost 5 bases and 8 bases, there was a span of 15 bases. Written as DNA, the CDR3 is TGTGCCAGCAGCGACACAGGAAATCAAGAAAAACTGTTTTTT. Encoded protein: CASSDTGNQEKLFF.

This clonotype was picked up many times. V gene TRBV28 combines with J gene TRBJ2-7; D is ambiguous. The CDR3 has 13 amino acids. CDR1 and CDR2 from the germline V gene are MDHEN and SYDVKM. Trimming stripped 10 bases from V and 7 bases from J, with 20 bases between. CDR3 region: CATYDTSGSEQYF. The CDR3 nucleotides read TGTGCCACCTATGACACGTCCGGAAGTGAGCAGTACTTC.

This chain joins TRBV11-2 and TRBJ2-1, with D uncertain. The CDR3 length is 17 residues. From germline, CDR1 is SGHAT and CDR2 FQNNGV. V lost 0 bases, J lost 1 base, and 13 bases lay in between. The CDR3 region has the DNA TGTGCCAGCAGCTTAGATAAGTGGTGGGATTCCTACAATGAGCAGTTCTTC. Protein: CASSLDKWWDSYNEQFF.

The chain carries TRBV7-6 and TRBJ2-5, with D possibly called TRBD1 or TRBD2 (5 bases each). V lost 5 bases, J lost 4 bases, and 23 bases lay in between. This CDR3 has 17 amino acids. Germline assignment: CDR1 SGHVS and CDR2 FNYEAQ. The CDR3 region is CASSISPGRVGGETQYF. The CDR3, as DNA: TGTGCCAGCAGCATCTCCCCGGGCAGGGTTGGAGGAGAGACCCAGTACTTC.

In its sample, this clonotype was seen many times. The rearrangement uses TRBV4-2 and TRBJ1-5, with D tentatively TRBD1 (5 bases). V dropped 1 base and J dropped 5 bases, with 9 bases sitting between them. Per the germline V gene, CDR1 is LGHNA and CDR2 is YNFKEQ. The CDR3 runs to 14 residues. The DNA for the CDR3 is TGTGCCAGCAGCCAAGGACAGACCGATCAGCCCCAGCATTTT. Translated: CASSQGQTDQPQHF.

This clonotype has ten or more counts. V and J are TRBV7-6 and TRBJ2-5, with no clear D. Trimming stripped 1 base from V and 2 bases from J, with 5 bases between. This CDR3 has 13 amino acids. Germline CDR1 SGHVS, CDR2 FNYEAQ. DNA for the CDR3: TGTGCCAGCAGCTTAGGACGACAAGAGACCCAGTACTTC. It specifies CASSLGRQETQYF.

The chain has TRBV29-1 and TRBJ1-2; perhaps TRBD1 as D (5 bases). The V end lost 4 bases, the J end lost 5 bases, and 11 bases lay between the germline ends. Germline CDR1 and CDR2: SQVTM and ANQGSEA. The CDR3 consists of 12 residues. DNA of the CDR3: TGCAGCGTTGGAGACAGAGGATATGGCTACACCTTC. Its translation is CSVGDRGYGYTF.

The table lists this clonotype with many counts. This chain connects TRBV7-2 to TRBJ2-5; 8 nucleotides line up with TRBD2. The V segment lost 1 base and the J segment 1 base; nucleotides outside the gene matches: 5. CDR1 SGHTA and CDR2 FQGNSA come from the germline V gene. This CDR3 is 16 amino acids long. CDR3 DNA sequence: TGTGCCAGCAGCTTAGGTTTTGCGGGAGGCCAAGAGACCCAGTACTTC. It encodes CASSLGFAGGQETQYF. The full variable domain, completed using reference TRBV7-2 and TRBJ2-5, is GAGVSQSPSNKVTEKGKDVELRCDPISGHTALYWYRQSLGQGLEFLIYFQGNSAPDKSGLPSDRFSAERTGGSVSTLTIQRTQQEDSAVYLCASSLGFAGGQETQYFGPGTRLLVL.

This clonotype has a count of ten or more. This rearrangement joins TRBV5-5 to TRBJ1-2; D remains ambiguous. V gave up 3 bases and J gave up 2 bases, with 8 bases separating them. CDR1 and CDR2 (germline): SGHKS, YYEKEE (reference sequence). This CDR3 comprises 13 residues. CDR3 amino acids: CASSSDPNYGYTF. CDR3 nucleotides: TGTGCCAGCAGCTCAGACCCCAACTATGGCTACACCTTC.

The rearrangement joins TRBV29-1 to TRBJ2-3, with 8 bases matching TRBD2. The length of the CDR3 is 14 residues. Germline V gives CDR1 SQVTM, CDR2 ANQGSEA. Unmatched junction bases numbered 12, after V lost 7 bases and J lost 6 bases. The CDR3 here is CSGSPSGRGDTQYF. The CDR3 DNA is TGCAGCGGCAGCCCCAGCGGGAGAGGTGATACGCAGTATTTT.

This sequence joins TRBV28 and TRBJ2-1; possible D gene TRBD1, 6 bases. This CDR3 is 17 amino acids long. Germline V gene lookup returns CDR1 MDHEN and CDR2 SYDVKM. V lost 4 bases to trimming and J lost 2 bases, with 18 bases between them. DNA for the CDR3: TGTGCCAGCAGTTCCCCCGGTGGCAGGGGAGCCTACAATGAGCAGTTCTTC. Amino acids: CASSSPGGRGAYNEQFF.

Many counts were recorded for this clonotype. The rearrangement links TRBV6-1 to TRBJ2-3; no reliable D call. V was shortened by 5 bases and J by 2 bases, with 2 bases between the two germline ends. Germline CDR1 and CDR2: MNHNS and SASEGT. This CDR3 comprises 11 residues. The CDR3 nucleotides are TGTGCCAGCAGTCACACAGATACGCAGTATTTT. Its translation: CASSHTDTQYF.

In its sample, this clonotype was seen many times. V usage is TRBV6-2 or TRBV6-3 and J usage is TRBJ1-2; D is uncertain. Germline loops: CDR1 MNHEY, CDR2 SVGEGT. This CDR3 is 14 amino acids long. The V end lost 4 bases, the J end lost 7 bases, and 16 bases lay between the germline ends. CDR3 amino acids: CASSFSTESGGYTF. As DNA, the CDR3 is TGTGCCAGCAGTTTCAGCACGGAATCTGGTGGCTACACCTTC.

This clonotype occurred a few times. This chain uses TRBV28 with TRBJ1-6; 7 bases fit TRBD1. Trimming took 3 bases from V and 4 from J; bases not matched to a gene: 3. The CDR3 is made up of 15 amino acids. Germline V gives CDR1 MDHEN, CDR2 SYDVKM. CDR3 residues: CASSFRDSYNSPLHF. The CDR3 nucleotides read TGTGCCAGCAGTTTCCGGGACAGTTATAATTCACCCCTCCACTTT.